The source of this T cell receptor beta chain is a study of stem cell transplantation in POMP-related autoinflammatory disease. Study at large: The study hypothesized thymoproteasome defects skew the TRB repertoire via impaired CD8+ selection. Before transplant, CD4+ T cells skewed naive and CD8+ proportions were low.

Trimming pared 6 bases from V and 4 bases from J, leaving 10 bases between. CDR3 length: 13 residues. Germline CDR1 MNHEY, CDR2 SVGAGI. Turning to this clone: Antigen unknown.

Study-level findings and limits: Patients with PRAID showed a restricted number of unique TRB V-J gene pairings. PRAID patients trended toward lower TRB diversity and higher clonality in all analyzed T-cell subsets.

The protocol was immunoSEQ multiplex PCR, while the TCRdb copy is restricted to in-frame clones and leaves out a portion. This repertoire shows tens of thousands of clones, approximately 91% found once; its top ten account for 0.5% to 0.75%. This TCR was recovered from a human patient with POMP-related autoinflammation and immune dysregulation (PRAID). T cells may partly derive from the graft donor. The gene calls are TRBV6-5 and TRBJ2-1, with a tentative D call TRBD2 (5 bases). The material sequenced was CD4+ T cells from PBMCs, taken after stem cell transplantation. This chain's CDR3 is CASRAREYNEQFF. For the CDR3, the DNA is TGTGCCAGCAGGGCCCGGGAATACAATGAGCAGTTCTTC.